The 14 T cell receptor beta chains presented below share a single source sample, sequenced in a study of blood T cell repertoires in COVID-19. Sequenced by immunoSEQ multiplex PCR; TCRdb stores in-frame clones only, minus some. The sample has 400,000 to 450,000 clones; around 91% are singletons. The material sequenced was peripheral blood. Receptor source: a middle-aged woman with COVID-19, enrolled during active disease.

CDR3 nucleotides: TGTGCCAGCAGTTACGGTAGACAGGGTAACGAGCAGTACTTC. Protein: CASSYGRQGNEQYF. V gene TRBV6-5 combines with J gene TRBJ2-7, with TRBD1 matching over 7 bases. CDR3 length equals 14 residues. The V segment lost 2 bases and the J segment 5 bases; nucleotides outside the gene matches: 6. Germline CDR1 MNHEY, CDR2 SVGAGI.

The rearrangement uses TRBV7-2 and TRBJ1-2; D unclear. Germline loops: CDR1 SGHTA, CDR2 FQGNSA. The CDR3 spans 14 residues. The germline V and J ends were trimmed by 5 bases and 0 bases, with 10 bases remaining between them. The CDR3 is CASSRPAANYGYTF. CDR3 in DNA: TGTGCCAGCAGCCGCCCCGCGGCTAACTATGGCTACACCTTC.

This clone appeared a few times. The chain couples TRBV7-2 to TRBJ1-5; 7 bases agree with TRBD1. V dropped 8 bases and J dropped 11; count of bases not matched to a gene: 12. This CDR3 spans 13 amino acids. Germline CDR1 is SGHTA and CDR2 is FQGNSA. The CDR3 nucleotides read TGTGCCAGCTCCCTAGACAGGGAAAGAGCCCAGCATTTT. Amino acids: CASSLDRERAQHF.

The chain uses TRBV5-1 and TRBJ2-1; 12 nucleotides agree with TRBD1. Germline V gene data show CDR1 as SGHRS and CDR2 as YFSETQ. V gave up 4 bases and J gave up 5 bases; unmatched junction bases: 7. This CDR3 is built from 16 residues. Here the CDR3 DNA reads TGCGCCAGCAGCCTGGGCGGGACAGGGGGCCACAATGAGCAGTTCTTC. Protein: CASSLGGTGGHNEQFF.

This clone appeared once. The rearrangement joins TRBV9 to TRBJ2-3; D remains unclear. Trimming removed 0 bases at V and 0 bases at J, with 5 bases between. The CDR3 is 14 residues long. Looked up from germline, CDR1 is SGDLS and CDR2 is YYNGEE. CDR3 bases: TGTGCCAGCAGCGTAGACATAAGCACAGATACGCAGTATTTT. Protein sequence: CASSVDISTDTQYF.

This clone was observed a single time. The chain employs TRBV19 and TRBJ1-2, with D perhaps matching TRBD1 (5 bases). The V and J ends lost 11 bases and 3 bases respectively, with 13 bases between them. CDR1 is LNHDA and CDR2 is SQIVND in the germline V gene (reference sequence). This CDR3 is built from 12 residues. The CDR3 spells CAVRGVDYGYTF. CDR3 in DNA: TGTGCCGTCCGGGGGGTCGACTATGGCTACACCTTC.

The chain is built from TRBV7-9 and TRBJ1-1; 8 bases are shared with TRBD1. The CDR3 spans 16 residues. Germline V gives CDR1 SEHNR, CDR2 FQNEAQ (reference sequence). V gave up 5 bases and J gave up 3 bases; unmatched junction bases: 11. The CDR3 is CASSHGQGAHHTEAFF. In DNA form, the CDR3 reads TGTGCCAGCAGCCACGGACAGGGAGCCCACCACACTGAAGCTTTCTTT.

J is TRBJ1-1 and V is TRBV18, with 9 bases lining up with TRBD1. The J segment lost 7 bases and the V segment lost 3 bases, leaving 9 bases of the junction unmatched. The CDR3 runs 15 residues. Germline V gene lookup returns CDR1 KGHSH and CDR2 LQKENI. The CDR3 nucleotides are TGTGCCAGCTCACCGATGACGAACAGGGGGCTTGAAGCTTTCTTT. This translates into CASSPMTNRGLEAFF.

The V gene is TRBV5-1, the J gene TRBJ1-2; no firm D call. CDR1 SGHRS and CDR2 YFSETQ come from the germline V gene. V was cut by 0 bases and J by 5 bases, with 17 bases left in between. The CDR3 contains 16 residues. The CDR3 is CASSLVEELPSYGYTF. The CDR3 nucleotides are TGCGCCAGCAGCTTGGTGGAGGAACTACCTTCGTATGGCTACACCTTC.

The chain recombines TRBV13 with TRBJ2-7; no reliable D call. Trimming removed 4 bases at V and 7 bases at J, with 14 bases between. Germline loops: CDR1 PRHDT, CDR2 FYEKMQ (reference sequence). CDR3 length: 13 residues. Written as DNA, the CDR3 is TGTGCCAGCAGCTCCACCTCTATCTCGGAGCAGTACTTC. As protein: CASSSTSISEQYF.

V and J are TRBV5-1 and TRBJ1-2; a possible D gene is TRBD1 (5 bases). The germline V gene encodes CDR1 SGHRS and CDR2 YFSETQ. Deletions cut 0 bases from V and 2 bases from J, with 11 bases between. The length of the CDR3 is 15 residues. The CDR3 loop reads CASSLGLGGNYGYTF. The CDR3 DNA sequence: TGCGCCAGCAGCTTGGGGCTCGGGGGGAACTATGGCTACACCTTC.

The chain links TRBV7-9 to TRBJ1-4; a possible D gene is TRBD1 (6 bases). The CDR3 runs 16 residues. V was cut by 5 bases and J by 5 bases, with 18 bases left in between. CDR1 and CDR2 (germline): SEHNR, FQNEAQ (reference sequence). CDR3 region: CASSMGYRGANEKLFF. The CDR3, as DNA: TGTGCCAGCAGCATGGGATATCGGGGGGCAAATGAAAAACTGTTTTTT.

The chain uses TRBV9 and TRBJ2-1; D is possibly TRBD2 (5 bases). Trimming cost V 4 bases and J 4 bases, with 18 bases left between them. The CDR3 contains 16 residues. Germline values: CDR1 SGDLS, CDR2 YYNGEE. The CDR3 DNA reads TGTGCCAGCAGCCCCTTCGGGGAATGGGGATACAATGAGCAGTTCTTC. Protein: CASSPFGEWGYNEQFF.

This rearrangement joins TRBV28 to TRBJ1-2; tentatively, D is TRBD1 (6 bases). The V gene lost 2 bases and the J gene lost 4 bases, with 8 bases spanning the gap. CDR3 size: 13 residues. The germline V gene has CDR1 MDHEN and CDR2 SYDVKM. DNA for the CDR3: TGTGCCAGCAGTTTAGAACAGGGCTATGGCTACACCTTC. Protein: CASSLEQGYGYTF.